This TCR beta chain was identified during a study of blood T cell repertoires in COVID-19. Study context: Whether acute or convalescent, the COVID-19 samples came from the United States, Italy and Spain. T cells, B-cell-depleted T cells, or PBMCs supplied cDNA or gDNA.

Original analysis: Researchers report that nucleated cell counts were estimated from reference gene primer amplification. Here immunoSEQ multiplex PCR was the method, and the copy in TCRdb shows in-frame clones only, minus some. The DNA was the basis for D and trimming; V, J and clone size are from that table. This sample carries approximately 260,000 clones, about four fifths of them seen once, and the ten largest clones take roughly 3.1%. Participants' own reports of clinical history determined their cohort assignment. Input material: PBMCs or T cells enriched from blood (not recorded which). The receptor was isolated from a man aged 45 to 65 who had recovered from COVID-19.

The CDR3 here is CAISPPEGDYGYTF. The CDR3 coding sequence is TGTGCCATCAGTCCTCCGGAGGGAGACTATGGCTACACCTTC. The genes are TRBV10-3 and TRBJ1-2; no firm D call. Germline CDR1 reads ENHRY; CDR2 reads SYGVKD. Trimming left V 5 bases short and J 3 bases short, with 13 bases between. This CDR3 has 14 amino acids.